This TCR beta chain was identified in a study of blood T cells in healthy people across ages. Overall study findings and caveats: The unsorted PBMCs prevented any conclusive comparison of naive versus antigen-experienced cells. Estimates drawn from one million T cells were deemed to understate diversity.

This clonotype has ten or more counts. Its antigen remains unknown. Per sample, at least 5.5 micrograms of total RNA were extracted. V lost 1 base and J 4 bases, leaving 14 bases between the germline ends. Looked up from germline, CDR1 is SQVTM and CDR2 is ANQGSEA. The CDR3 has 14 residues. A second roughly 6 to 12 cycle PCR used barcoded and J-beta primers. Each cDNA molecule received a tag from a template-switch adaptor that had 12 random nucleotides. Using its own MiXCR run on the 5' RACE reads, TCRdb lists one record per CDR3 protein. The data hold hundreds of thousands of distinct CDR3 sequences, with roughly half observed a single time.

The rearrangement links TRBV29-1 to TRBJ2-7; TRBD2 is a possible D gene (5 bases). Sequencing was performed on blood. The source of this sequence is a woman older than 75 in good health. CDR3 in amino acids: CSVEGTGETYEQYF. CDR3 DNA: TGCAGCGTTGAAGGGACCGGGGAAACTTACGAGCAGTACTTC.